The present T cell receptor beta chain was sequenced within a study of control samples from healthy donors and cancer patients. The CDR3 contains 12 residues. CDR1 is KGHDR and CDR2 is SFDVKD in the germline V gene. V was trimmed by 2 bases and J by 13 bases, leaving 13 bases between them. This clone was observed a single time. Clones were read by immunoSEQ multiplex PCR, and TCRdb kept only the in-frame ones, dropping some. The data hold 150,000 to 200,000 clones, with approximately 94% observed a single time. The chain joins TRBV24-1 to TRBJ2-5; possibly TRBD1 for D (5 bases). The TCR originated in a young man in good health. The sequencing sample was made of blood. The CDR3 region is CATSDSRQSTYF. The CDR3 DNA follows: TGTGCCACCAGTGATTCTAGACAGTCTACGTACTTC.